These 17 T cell receptor beta chains originate from one sample sequenced in a study of OX40 agonist ivuxolimab in advanced cancers. Repertoires were generated with immunoSEQ multiplex PCR, while TCRdb's copy carries only in-frame clones and drops some. The data show around 70,000 clones, around 87% seen once. This specimen consisted of CD4+ or CD8+ T cells sorted from blood, obtained in a trial of the OX40 agonist ivuxolimab. The source is an adult with an advanced solid tumor such as melanoma, head and neck, liver or kidney cancer.

The chain employs TRBV10-3 and TRBJ2-7; 10 nucleotides match TRBD2. This CDR3 contains 14 residues. V gave up 6 bases and J gave up 1 base; unmatched junction bases: 3. CDR1 is ENHRY, CDR2 SYGVKD, per germline. CDR3 sequence reads: CAIREREGSYEQYF. The CDR3, as DNA: TGTGCCATCAGGGAGCGGGAGGGATCCTACGAGCAGTACTTC.

The gene calls are TRBV6-1 and TRBJ1-1; D is possibly TRBD1 (6 bases). Germline V gene sequence: CDR1 MNHNS, CDR2 SASEGT. This CDR3 has 15 amino acids. The V end was cut by 7 bases, the J end by 5 bases, with 20 bases between. The CDR3 loop is CASILGYGGVTEAFF. CDR3 bases: TGTGCCAGCATTTTAGGGTATGGGGGCGTTACTGAAGCTTTCTTT.

V is TRBV6-5 and J is TRBJ2-3; 7 bases align to TRBD2. This CDR3 contains 15 residues. Germline CDR1 and CDR2: MNHEY and SVGAGI. V shed 6 bases, J shed 2 bases, and the junction held 8 bases outside the gene matches. CDR3 DNA sequence: TGTGCCAGCAGGGGGAGGGGTAGGAACACAGATACGCAGTATTTT. It translates to CASRGRGRNTDTQYF.

The gene calls are TRBV6-5 and TRBJ2-2; the D gene could be TRBD1 or TRBD2 (6 bases each). Per germline, CDR1 MNHEY and CDR2 SVGAGI. Trimming shortened V by 6 bases and J by 1 base, and 9 bases separated the two germline ends. This CDR3 spans 14 amino acids. CDR3 DNA sequence: TGTGCCAGCAGGGGGGGCTGGAACACCGGGGAGCTGTTTTTT. Residues: CASRGGWNTGELFF.

The V call is TRBV5-8, the J call TRBJ1-1; D unresolved. The CDR3 loop spans 14 amino acids. Germline V CDR1 and CDR2: SGHTS, YDEGEE. The V end lost 6 bases, the J end lost 1 base, and 13 bases lay between the germline ends. CDR3 amino acids: CASTRKGRNTEAFF. The DNA of the CDR3 is TGTGCCAGCACCAGAAAAGGACGGAACACTGAAGCTTTCTTT.

This chain links TRBV29-1 with TRBJ2-3, with TRBD1 identical over 9 bases. The CDR3 has 14 amino acids. V was clipped by 0 bases and J by 3 bases; unmatched bases: 1. Germline V gene sequence: CDR1 SQVTM, CDR2 ANQGSEA. CDR3 region: CSVEEQGATDTQYF. DNA for the CDR3: TGCAGCGTTGAAGAACAGGGGGCTACAGATACGCAGTATTTT.

The rearrangement joins TRBV28 to TRBJ1-4, with 8 nucleotides matching TRBD1. The CDR3 is made up of 16 amino acids. Germline V gene sequence: CDR1 MDHEN, CDR2 SYDVKM. V shed 6 bases and J 2 bases; nucleotides not matched to a gene: 8. This CDR3 reads CASSLRQGRTNEKLFF. The DNA of the CDR3 is TGTGCCAGCAGCCTCCGACAGGGGAGGACTAATGAAAAACTGTTTTTT.

The genes are TRBV27 and TRBJ2-4, with TRBD1 matching 9 bases. CDR1 and CDR2 (germline): MNHEY, SMNVEV (reference sequence). The CDR3 sequence is 15 residues long. Unmatched junction bases numbered 7, after V lost 6 bases and J lost 4 bases. The CDR3 here is CASRTPGQGKNIQYF. The CDR3 DNA reads as TGTGCCAGCAGGACCCCGGGACAGGGAAAAAACATTCAGTACTTC.

This clone was detected once. The CDR3 is CASSSSGGWDTQYF. The CDR3 region has the DNA TGTGCCAGCAGTTCTAGCGGGGGATGGGATACGCAGTATTTT. This chain connects TRBV6-5 to TRBJ2-3, with 10 positions matching TRBD2. Germline assignment: CDR1 MNHEY and CDR2 SVGAGI. V shed 4 bases, J shed 6 bases, and the junction held 4 bases outside the gene matches. This CDR3 comprises 14 residues.

The genes are TRBV28 and TRBJ2-1; TRBD1 matches 7 bases. V lost 7 bases, J lost 4 bases, and 7 bases stayed unmatched. CDR1 MDHEN and CDR2 SYDVKM come from the germline V gene. The length of the CDR3 is 14 residues. CDR3 bases: TGTGCCAGCACCCAGGGGGATTCTTACAATGAGCAGTTCTTC. This gives the protein CASTQGDSYNEQFF.

This chain links TRBV5-1 with TRBJ2-5; TRBD1 aligns across 8 bases. This CDR3 is built from 14 residues. The ends lost 4 bases at V and 2 bases at J; junction bases unmatched: 4. In germline, CDR1 is SGHRS, CDR2 YFSETQ. This CDR3 is CASSLGQAQETQYF. The CDR3 DNA follows: TGCGCCAGCAGCCTGGGACAGGCGCAAGAGACCCAGTACTTC.

The chain is built from TRBV27 and TRBJ2-7; TRBD2 is a possible D gene (6 bases). The CDR3 runs to 13 residues. V was trimmed by 3 bases and J by 7 bases, leaving 13 bases between them. The germline V gene encodes CDR1 MNHEY and CDR2 SMNVEV (reference sequence). The DNA of the CDR3 is TGTGCCAGCAGTTTTCAATTCGCGGGAGAGCAGTACTTC. This gives the protein CASSFQFAGEQYF.

V gene TRBV5-1 combines with J gene TRBJ2-1; either TRBD1 or TRBD2 may fit D (5 bases each). With 0 bases removed from V and 0 bases from J, the gap between germline ends came to 7 bases. Germline assignment: CDR1 SGHRS and CDR2 YFSETQ. The CDR3 extends over 15 amino acids. The CDR3 is CASSLGGVSYNEQFF. CDR3 sequence (DNA): TGCGCCAGCAGCTTGGGAGGGGTCTCCTACAATGAGCAGTTCTTC. The variable domain in full, completed from reference TRBV5-1 and TRBJ2-1, reads KAGVTQTPRYLIKTRGQQVTLSCSPISGHRSVSWYQQTPGQGLQFLFEYFSETQRNKGNFPGRFSGRQFSNSRSEMNVSTLELGDSALYLCASSLGGVSYNEQFFGPGTRLTVL.

The chain carries TRBV7-9 and TRBJ1-6; D perhaps matches TRBD1 (5 bases). CDR1 is SEHNR and CDR2 is FQNEAQ in the germline V gene (reference sequence). The germline V and J ends were trimmed by 8 bases and 7 bases, with 12 bases remaining between them. The CDR3 is 13 residues long. CDR3 sequence (DNA): TGTGCCAGCGGATCAGCAGGGAATTCACCCCTCCACTTT. This sequence encodes CASGSAGNSPLHF.

This clone appeared once. The V and J genes are TRBV6-6 and TRBJ2-5, with a weak D call TRBD2 (6 bases). The germline CDR1 and CDR2 sequences are MNHNY and SVGAGI (reference sequence). Trimming shortened V by 5 bases and J by 4 bases, and 17 bases separated the two germline ends. The CDR3 spans 15 residues. As DNA, the CDR3 is TGTGCCAGCAGTCCCCTCTCGCGGGGAGGAGAGACCCAGTACTTC. It is translated as CASSPLSRGGETQYF.

The J gene is TRBJ1-6, the V gene TRBV18; D may be TRBD1 (5 bases). V was trimmed by 1 base and J by 9 bases, leaving 16 bases between them. This CDR3 is 16 amino acids long. CDR1 and CDR2 (germline): KGHSH, LQKENI. CDR3 DNA sequence: TGTGCCAGCTCACCACTGGGGGTGGTAGGGAGTTCACCCCTCCACTTT. This gives the protein CASSPLGVVGSSPLHF.

The rearrangement joins TRBV7-8 to TRBJ2-5, with TRBD1 matching over 7 bases. CDR3 length: 14 amino acids. Germline-derived CDR1 and CDR2 are SGHVS and FQNEAQ. Trimming at V came to 2 bases and at J to 5 bases, leaving 5 bases not matched to a gene. Here the CDR3 reads CASSLLRGQETQYF. In DNA, the CDR3 is TGTGCCAGCAGCTTATTAAGGGGGCAGGAGACCCAGTACTTC.